This entry lists 30 T cell receptor beta chains sequenced from one sample in a study of early T cells in non-severe SARS-CoV-2 infection. Each CDR3 protein gets one entry after TCRdb re-called the 5' RACE reads with MiXCR. The table has about 28,000 distinct CDR3 sequences, about 5% seen once. Sequencing used whole blood. Receptors originate from an adult who was a healthcare worker with PCR-confirmed SARS-CoV-2 infection or an uninfected control (not recorded which).

Sample share makes this clonotype medium-sized. The chain recombines TRBV9 with TRBJ2-1; no firm D call. CDR3 length: 17 residues. V gave up 0 bases and J gave up 1 base, with 14 bases separating them. The V gene's germline CDR1 is SGDLS and CDR2 YYNGEE. The DNA of the CDR3 is TGTGCCAGCAGCGTAGGCCCTGGAGTTGTATCCTACAATGAGCAGTTCTTC. It yields the protein CASSVGPGVVSYNEQFF.

This clonotype has ten or more counts. The V call is TRBV7-2, the J call TRBJ1-1; no definite D call. Trimming cost V 3 bases and J 3 bases, with 20 bases left between them. From germline, CDR1 is SGHTA and CDR2 FQGNSA. The CDR3 is made up of 17 amino acids. DNA of the CDR3: TGTGCCAGCAGCTTTACGCCAGTTTTTTCTCGTGACACTGAAGCTTTCTTT. As protein: CASSFTPVFSRDTEAFF.

This clonotype was found many times. CDR3 residues: CASSYPTGSYGYTF. In DNA form, the CDR3 reads TGTGCCAGCAGTTACCCAACAGGGAGCTATGGCTACACCTTC. This chain links TRBV6-6 with TRBJ1-2; weak D call: TRBD1 (6 bases). The CDR3 contains 14 residues. Germline CDR1 MNHNY, CDR2 SVGAGI (reference sequence). Trimming cost V 2 bases and J 4 bases, with 11 bases left between them.

This clonotype was observed a few times. The chain recombines TRBV7-6 with TRBJ2-5; possible D gene TRBD2, 6 bases. V dropped 0 bases and J dropped 0 bases, with 14 bases sitting between them. CDR3 length equals 17 residues. CDR1 and CDR2 from the germline V gene are SGHVS and FNYEAQ. The CDR3 region is CASSLAEAGIYQETQYF. The CDR3 DNA reads TGTGCCAGCAGCTTAGCGGAGGCGGGGATTTACCAAGAGACCCAGTACTTC.

This clonotype was found a few times. The rearrangement joins TRBV6-1 to TRBJ2-7; D might be TRBD2 (6 bases). Trimming removed 11 bases at V and 4 bases at J, with 15 bases between. Germline lookup yields CDR1 MNHNS and CDR2 SASEGT. The CDR3 is made up of 12 amino acids. Written as DNA, the CDR3 is TGTGCCGTCCAGGGCGGAGGGTACGAGCAGTACTTC. Translation gives CAVQGGGYEQYF.

This clonotype was recorded at least ten times. V is TRBV20-1 and J is TRBJ1-6; 7 nucleotides line up with TRBD1. The CDR3 is 13 residues long. After removal of 4 bases from V and 6 bases from J, the junction contained 3 bases not matched to a gene. CDR1 is DFQATT and CDR2 is SNEGSKA in the germline V gene (reference sequence). The DNA of the CDR3 is TGCAGTGCTACTGGGACAGTTAATTCACCCCTCCACTTT. Protein product: CSATGTVNSPLHF.

Ten or more counts support this clonotype. The chain has TRBV9 and TRBJ1-1; D gene uncertain. CDR1 is SGDLS and CDR2 is YYNGEE in the germline V gene. V was pared by 4 bases and J by 0 bases, with 7 bases between. The CDR3 totals 13 residues. The CDR3 DNA reads as TGTGCCAGCAGCAAAGCGATGAACACTGAAGCTTTCTTT. Translation gives CASSKAMNTEAFF.

The chain links TRBV24-1 to TRBJ2-6, with 8 positions matching TRBD1. The CDR3 extends over 17 amino acids. The V and J ends lost 4 bases and 0 bases, in that order; junction bases with no gene match: 4. Looked up from germline, CDR1 is KGHDR and CDR2 is SFDVKD. In DNA form, the CDR3 reads TGTGCCACCAGTGAATCTACAGGGGGCTCTGGGGCCAACGTCCTGACTTTC. Protein product: CATSESTGGSGANVLTF.

The table lists this clonotype with a few counts. This sequence joins TRBV20-1 and TRBJ1-5, with a weak D call TRBD1 (5 bases). The CDR3 is made up of 13 amino acids. The V gene lost 3 bases and the J gene lost 3 bases, with 9 bases spanning the gap. The germline V gene encodes CDR1 DFQATT and CDR2 SNEGSKA (reference sequence). CDR3 sequence reads: CSARGQNNQPQHF. CDR3 nucleotide sequence: TGCAGTGCTAGGGGGCAGAACAATCAGCCCCAGCATTTT.

This clonotype was recorded at least ten times. The chain recombines TRBV7-3 with TRBJ1-1, with D possibly matching TRBD1 (5 bases). V was cut by 6 bases and J by 1 base, with 21 bases left in between. The CDR3 covers 17 residues. Germline V CDR1 and CDR2: SGHTA, FQGTGA. The CDR3 protein is CASSPDRVLQGNTEAFF. CDR3 nucleotide sequence: TGTGCCAGCAGTCCAGATCGGGTCCTTCAGGGGAACACTGAAGCTTTCTTT.

This clonotype was found a few times. The CDR3: CASSLADQETQYF. CDR3 DNA: TGCGCCAGCAGCTTGGCAGACCAAGAGACCCAGTACTTC. The rearrangement links TRBV5-1 to TRBJ2-5, with D hard to call. Germline assignment: CDR1 SGHRS and CDR2 YFSETQ. V lost 0 bases and J 0 bases, leaving 3 bases between the germline ends. The CDR3 extends over 13 amino acids.

This clonotype was seen ten or more times. The chain is built from TRBV20-1 and TRBJ1-2, with D tentatively TRBD1 (5 bases). Deletions cut 6 bases from V and 4 bases from J, with 15 bases between. CDR1 is DFQATT, CDR2 SNEGSKA, per germline (reference sequence). CDR3 length: 13 residues. The CDR3 sequence: CSAYRAQGYGYTF. The CDR3 DNA is TGCAGTGCCTACCGAGCTCAGGGCTATGGCTACACCTTC.

This chain links TRBV7-6 with TRBJ2-5, with TRBD1 matching over 9 bases. CDR1 is SGHVS and CDR2 is FNYEAQ in the germline V gene. With V trimmed by 6 bases and J by 5 bases, 19 bases remained unmatched. CDR3 size: 18 residues. CDR3 coding DNA: TGTGCCAGCAGTTCGAGCCACTTCGGGACAGGGAGGGGTGAGACCCAGTACTTC. Its translation: CASSSSHFGTGRGETQYF. The complete variable domain, with remaining parts taken from reference TRBV7-6 and TRBJ2-5, reads GAGVSQSPRYKVTKRGQDVALRCDPISGHVSLYWYRQALGQGPEFLTYFNYEAQQDKSGLPNDRFSAERPEGSISTLTIQRTEQRDSAMYRCASSSSHFGTGRGETQYFGPGTRLLVL.

This clonotype was detected only a few times. The chain has TRBV7-2 and TRBJ2-1, with D perhaps matching TRBD1 (6 bases). Germline loops: CDR1 SGHTA, CDR2 FQGNSA. This CDR3 is 15 amino acids long. Trimming removed 5 bases from V and 2 bases from J, with 13 bases in between. DNA for the CDR3: TGTGCCAGCAGCCTCGACAGGTCCACCTACAATGAGCAGTTCTTC. Encoded protein: CASSLDRSTYNEQFF.

The chain links TRBV4-3 to TRBJ2-3; D assignment may be TRBD1 or TRBD2 (5 bases each). Germline-derived CDR1 and CDR2 are LGHNA and YSLEER. The V and J ends lost 5 bases and 3 bases respectively, with 15 bases between them. This CDR3 has 15 residues. The CDR3 reads CASSSLGARTDTQYF. The CDR3 DNA follows: TGCGCCAGCAGCTCACTAGGGGCCCGAACAGATACGCAGTATTTT.

Ten or more counts support this clonotype. This chain joins TRBV20-1 and TRBJ2-7; 8 nucleotides agree with TRBD2. The CDR3 sequence is 18 residues long. Germline lookup yields CDR1 DFQATT and CDR2 SNEGSKA (reference sequence). V lost 1 base, J lost 0 bases, and 14 bases stayed unmatched. The CDR3 bases are TGCAGTGCTAGAGTGCCGGGGGCTAGCGGGCGAAGCTCCTACGAGCAGTACTTC. Translated: CSARVPGASGRSSYEQYF.

The chain uses TRBV9 and TRBJ2-7; TRBD2 might be the D (5 bases). Trimming cost V 0 bases and J 0 bases, with 10 bases left between them. CDR1 is SGDLS, CDR2 YYNGEE, per germline. This CDR3 spans 15 amino acids. CDR3 bases: TGTGCCAGCAGCGTAGGGCATGGGAGCTCCTACGAGCAGTACTTC. Amino acid sequence: CASSVGHGSSYEQYF.

There are a few counts of this clonotype. The chain recombines TRBV15 with TRBJ1-2; no clear D gene. Germline values: CDR1 LNHNV, CDR2 YYDKDF (reference sequence). The length of the CDR3 is 14 residues. V was trimmed by 1 base and J by 2 bases, leaving 8 bases between them. Here the CDR3 reads CATSRAGENYGYTF. The CDR3 DNA sequence: TGTGCCACCAGCAGAGCCGGGGAGAACTATGGCTACACCTTC.

The table lists this clonotype with many counts. The CDR3 here is CGNYGYTF. The CDR3 nucleotides read TGTGGCAACTATGGCTACACCTTC. The chain employs TRBV27 and TRBJ1-2; D remains ambiguous. CDR3 size: 8 residues. From germline, CDR1 is MNHEY and CDR2 SMNVEV (reference sequence).

This clonotype has at least ten counts. The chain recombines TRBV5-1 with TRBJ2-2, with D perhaps TRBD2 (6 bases). CDR3 size: 16 residues. V shed 3 bases and J shed 0 bases, with 12 bases lying between them. CDR1 and CDR2 from the germline V gene are SGHRS and YFSETQ. CDR3 amino acids: CASSSGLTSNTGELFF. DNA of the CDR3: TGCGCCAGCAGCTCGGGACTCACATCGAACACCGGGGAGCTGTTTTTT.

The sample holds many counts of this clonotype. The chain recombines TRBV4-2 with TRBJ2-6; D may be TRBD2 (5 bases). V was pared by 0 bases and J by 8 bases, with 8 bases between. From germline, CDR1 is LGHNA and CDR2 YNFKEQ. The CDR3 is 14 amino acids. CDR3 DNA: TGTGCCAGCAGCCAAGATGAGGGTCCCAACGTCCTGACTTTC. Amino acid sequence: CASSQDEGPNVLTF.

This clonotype showed up many times. This chain connects TRBV18 to TRBJ1-1; D gene uncertain. Trimming stripped 5 bases from V and 4 bases from J, with 8 bases between. CDR3 size: 12 residues. Per germline, CDR1 KGHSH and CDR2 LQKENI. CDR3 amino acids: CASSGLGTEAFF. The CDR3 DNA follows: TGTGCCAGCTCAGGGTTGGGCACTGAAGCTTTCTTT.

The sample holds many counts of this clonotype. This sequence joins TRBV24-1 and TRBJ2-7; D is unclear. Between the trimmed V and J ends, which lost 5 bases and 6 bases, there was a span of 22 bases. Germline loops: CDR1 KGHDR, CDR2 SFDVKD. The CDR3 covers 16 residues. This CDR3 is CATSVPLYSSPSEQYF. DNA of the CDR3: TGTGCCACCAGTGTCCCCCTATACAGTTCCCCCTCCGAGCAGTACTTC.

The sample holds many counts of this clonotype. This sequence joins TRBV30 and TRBJ2-5; D unclear. Trimming cost V 4 bases and J 9 bases, with 15 bases left between them. The CDR3 has 12 residues. Germline V gene lookup returns CDR1 GTSNPN and CDR2 SVGIG (reference sequence). In DNA, the CDR3 is TGTGCCTGGAATAAGGGTTCCCCTCCCCAGTACTTC. Residues: CAWNKGSPPQYF.

In this sample, this clonotype turned up many times. The rearrangement uses TRBV5-6 and TRBJ1-1; the D is unclear. Trimming cost V 4 bases and J 8 bases, with 18 bases left between them. CDR1 SGHDT and CDR2 YYEEEE come from the germline V gene. CDR3 length equals 14 residues. The CDR3 nucleotides read TGTGCCAGCAGCCTGTGGACGGGAGGTGAGGAAGCTTTCTTT. It codes for CASSLWTGGEEAFF.

This chain connects TRBV11-2 to TRBJ2-7; the match to TRBD2 covers 9 bases. The CDR3 extends over 15 amino acids. CDR1 is SGHAT and CDR2 is FQNNGV in the germline V gene. V lost 0 bases to trimming and J lost 9 bases; unmatched junction nucleotides: 9. The CDR3 spells CASSLDRLAGSRQYF. DNA of the CDR3: TGTGCCAGCAGCTTAGATCGGCTAGCGGGGTCTAGGCAGTACTTC.

The table lists this clonotype with many counts. The chain is built from TRBV11-3 and TRBJ2-1; D not certain. The ends were cut back, 2 bases at V and 5 bases at J, with 7 bases in the middle. In germline, CDR1 is SGHNT, CDR2 YENEEA. This CDR3 has 13 amino acids. CDR3 loop: CASSLIGNNEQFF. CDR3 DNA: TGTGCCAGCAGCTTAATTGGCAACAATGAGCAGTTCTTC.

This clonotype was counted many times. The chain combines TRBV7-2 with TRBJ2-3; D is possibly TRBD2 (7 bases). The V and J ends lost 0 bases and 6 bases respectively, with 10 bases between them. The CDR3 has 14 residues. In germline, CDR1 is SGHTA, CDR2 FQGNSA. CDR3 amino acids: CASSLAGGADTQYF. The DNA for the CDR3 is TGTGCCAGCAGCTTAGCGGGGGGGGCTGATACGCAGTATTTT.

Turning to this clonotype: A read error may be the cause here, since a much bigger clone is one base away. No conserved phenylalanine or tryptophan is present at the end of the CDR3, so a read error is the likely explanation. The chain uses TRBV11-2 and TRBJ2-5; 14 bases match TRBD2. Germline CDR1 reads SGHAT; CDR2 reads FQNNGV. CDR3 length equals 17 residues. The V gene end was trimmed by 4 bases and the J gene end by 0 bases; junction bases not matched to a gene: 4. CDR3 nucleotides: TGTGCCAGCAGCTGGGGGGGACTAGCGGGAGACCAAGAGACCCAGTACTCC. It yields the protein CASSWGGLAGDQETQYS.

This clonotype was counted at least ten times. The chain has TRBV19 and TRBJ2-3; 11 positions agree with TRBD2. Germline values: CDR1 LNHDA, CDR2 SQIVND (reference sequence). Trimming at V came to 4 bases and at J to 4 bases, leaving 16 bases not matched to a gene. The CDR3 is 19 amino acids. As DNA, the CDR3 is TGTGCCAGTAGTAGGTTGACTAGCGGGACCCCCTACCTACCAGATACGCAGTATTTT. This codes for CASSRLTSGTPYLPDTQYF.